These T cell receptor beta chains were read from a single sample in a study of early T cells in non-severe SARS-CoV-2 infection. MiXCR, run by TCRdb on the 5' RACE reads, gives a single entry per CDR3 protein. The data contain tens of thousands of distinct CDR3 sequences, around 12% of them seen just once; the ten biggest clones take up 3.5% to 5.5%. Material: whole blood. These TCRs come from an adult who was a healthcare worker with PCR-confirmed SARS-CoV-2 infection or an uninfected control (not recorded which). Each CDR3 is given with its conserved first and last residue. Each record gives: J gene, clone size, D gene, V gene, CDR3 protein, CDR3 DNA. A D gene is named only where the DNA matches it firmly. Size is omitted from some rows. Given values are once, few, many or a class for expanded clones.

TRBJ2-7	many	.	TRBV28	CASSLSGTHYEQYF	TGTGCCAGCAGTTTATCAGGCACCCACTACGAGCAGTACTTC
TRBJ2-1	.	TRBD2	TRBV27	CASGLSGRWGNEQFF	TGTGCCAGCGGGTTGAGCGGGAGATGGGGCAATGAGCAGTTCTTC
TRBJ2-3	many	TRBD1	TRBV10-1	CASRGQGTDTQYF	TGCGCCAGCCGTGGACAGGGAACAGATACGCAGTATTTT
TRBJ2-7	many	.	TRBV5-5	CASSLGPGSSYEQYF	TGTGCCAGCAGCTTGGGCCCGGGTAGCTCCTACGAGCAGTACTTC
TRBJ2-7	.	TRBD2	TRBV9	CASSTGTSAYYEQYF	TGTGCCAGCAGCACCGGGACTAGCGCTTACTACGAGCAGTACTTC
TRBJ2-4	.	.	TRBV28	CASQQGLENIQYF	TGTGCCAGCCAACAGGGTTTAGAAAACATTCAGTACTTC
TRBJ1-2	.	TRBD1	TRBV5-4	CASSLEGTAYGYTF	TGTGCCAGCAGCTTGGAGGGGACAGCGTATGGCTACACCTTC
TRBJ1-5	many	.	TRBV20-1	CSASSRITGNQPQHF	TGCAGTGCTAGTTCCCGGATAACCGGCAATCAGCCCCAGCATTTT
TRBJ1-3	.	.	TRBV20-1	CSANQGGTGNTIYF	TGCAGTGCTAATCAGGGAGGCACTGGAAACACCATATATTTT
TRBJ2-1	.	.	TRBV28	CASSTGYGEQFF	TGTGCCAGCAGCACAGGATACGGTGAGCAGTTCTTC
TRBJ1-2	few	TRBD1	TRBV25-1	CASSEGDRVTSGYTF	TGTGCCAGCAGTGAGGGGGACAGGGTAACTTCTGGCTACACCTTC
TRBJ2-7	.	.	TRBV7-2	CASSLGLYYEQYF	TGTGCCAGCAGCTTAGGGCTTTATTACGAGCAGTACTTC
TRBJ2-5	few	.	TRBV5-1	CASSVGSNGLETQYF	TGCGCCAGCAGCGTGGGGAGTAATGGTTTAGAGACCCAGTACTTC
TRBJ1-2	once	.	TRBV2	CASSEEGWGVGGYTF	TGTGCCAGCAGTGAAGAAGGTTGGGGGGTTGGCGGCTACACCTTC
TRBJ2-1	few	.	TRBV12-3/TRBV12-4	CASSLRTVGFNEQFF	TGTGCCAGCAGTTTAAGGACCGTCGGCTTCAATGAGCAGTTCTTC
TRBJ1-2	many	TRBD1	TRBV2	CASSEGTGGPYGYTF	TGTGCCAGCAGTGAAGGGACAGGGGGCCCCTATGGCTACACCTTC
TRBJ2-1	few	TRBD2	TRBV5-1	CASSFADPSGEQFF	TGCGCCAGCAGCTTTGCAGATCCTAGCGGTGAGCAGTTCTTC
TRBJ1-5	few	TRBD1	TRBV28	CASADTGGNQPQHF	TGTGCCAGCGCAGACACAGGGGGGAATCAGCCCCAGCATTTT
TRBJ1-2	many	TRBD1	TRBV29-1	CSVDGQGRGYTF	TGCAGCGTTGACGGACAGGGCCGCGGCTACACCTTC
TRBJ2-5	few	TRBD1	TRBV5-1	CASRRQTGGNQETQYF	TGCGCCAGCAGAAGGCAGACAGGGGGAAACCAAGAGACCCAGTACTTC
TRBJ2-2	.	TRBD1	TRBV6-2/TRBV6-3	CASRTGQLYTGELFF	TGTGCCAGCAGGACAGGGCAGCTATACACCGGGGAGCTGTTTTTT
TRBJ1-4	many	.	TRBV11-2	CASSITPQSNEKLFF	TGTGCCAGCAGCATAACCCCACAGTCAAATGAAAAACTGTTTTTT
TRBJ2-3	.	.	TRBV20-1	CSALKAGTYYTDTQYF	TGCAGTGCTCTAAAAGCCGGGACCTACTACACAGATACGCAGTATTTT
TRBJ2-7	many	TRBD2	TRBV10-3	CAIREYIAGIYEQYF	TGTGCCATCAGAGAATATATAGCGGGAATCTACGAGCAGTACTTC
TRBJ1-5	few	.	TRBV10-3	CAIRADRDQPQHF	TGTGCCATCAGAGCAGATCGGGATCAGCCCCAGCATTTT
TRBJ2-1	.	TRBD2	TRBV29-1	CSSSQGGAYNEQFF	TGCAGCTCAAGCCAGGGAGGGGCCTACAATGAGCAGTTCTTC
TRBJ2-6	many	TRBD1	TRBV6-5	CASSSRDRLSGANVLTF	TGTGCCAGCAGTTCCCGGGACAGACTCTCTGGGGCCAACGTCCTGACTTTC
TRBJ2-1	.	TRBD1	TRBV10-3	CAISLQGEFEQFF	TGTGCCATCAGCCTACAGGGGGAGTTTGAGCAGTTCTTC
TRBJ1-2	many	.	TRBV25-1	CASRSHVYGYTF	TGTGCCAGCAGGTCACACGTATATGGCTACACCTTC
TRBJ2-4	few	TRBD1	TRBV4-3	CASSQDFGQGANIQYF	TGCGCCAGCAGCCAAGATTTCGGACAGGGGGCGAACATTCAGTACTTC
TRBJ2-2	few	.	TRBV7-8	CASSLQRLLNTGELFF	TGTGCCAGCAGCTTACAGAGACTCCTGAACACCGGGGAGCTGTTTTTT
TRBJ1-5	few	.	TRBV27	CASSFAGGNQPQHF	TGTGCCAGCAGTTTTGCGGGAGGCAATCAGCCCCAGCATTTT
TRBJ2-2	few	.	TRBV7-2	CASSWLTGELFF	TGTGCCAGCAGCTGGCTCACCGGGGAGCTGTTTTTT
TRBJ1-5	.	TRBD1	TRBV12-3/TRBV12-4	CASIEGQGSNQPQHF	TGTGCCAGCATCGAAGGACAGGGCTCTAATCAGCCCCAGCATTTT
TRBJ2-1	many	TRBD2	TRBV11-2	CASNAGLAGYNEQFF	TGTGCCAGCAATGCGGGACTAGCGGGCTACAATGAGCAGTTCTTC
TRBJ2-5	few	.	TRBV7-6	CASSLAQGGSHLMETQYF	TGTGCCAGCAGCTTAGCGCAAGGGGGGAGCCACCTCATGGAGACCCAGTACTTC
TRBJ1-2	few	TRBD1	TRBV3-1	CASSPPGGDRAYGYTF	TGTGCCAGCAGCCCCCCCGGGGGCGACAGGGCCTATGGCTACACCTTC
TRBJ1-1	many	.	TRBV30	CAWSPWGAAEAFF	TGTGCCTGGAGTCCCTGGGGTGCGGCTGAAGCTTTCTTT
TRBJ2-2	.	.	TRBV12-3/TRBV12-4	CASRVSDGELFF	TGTGCCAGCAGGGTCTCAGACGGGGAGCTGTTTTTT
TRBJ2-5	.	.	TRBV9	CASSVVGAGETQYF	TGTGCCAGCAGCGTAGTTGGGGCGGGGGAGACCCAGTACTTC